This TCR beta chain was identified during a study of CD8+ T cells in alopecia areata. This CDR3 comprises 13 residues. From germline, CDR1 is MNHEY and CDR2 SMNVEV (reference sequence). The V gene lost 2 bases and the J gene lost 4 bases, with 8 bases spanning the gap. Specified treatment: oral pan-JAK inhibitor, 5-10 mg twice daily. Remarks on this clone: Its matching antigen is unknown.

RNA was extracted and reverse transcribed into cDNA as the sequencing template. Profiled with immunoSEQ multiplex PCR; TCRdb holds only in-frame clones, not every one. The repertoire holds some 150,000 clones, with around 58% as singletons. Study results and limitations: Lesional tissue from the scalp (especially in alopecia totalis/universalis) showed higher clonality than normal scalp. Both scalp clonality and the expanded CD8+ clones among the top 100 showed a significant decrease with tofacitinib. Amid tofacitinib therapy, many expanded lesional clones stayed present in scalp and blood.

The chain uses TRBV27 and TRBJ1-2; D gene ambiguous. Here the sequenced sample was CD4+ T cells sorted from blood, taken at approximately week 60, from a patient treated with tofacitinib. This clonotype was obtained from a human donor with alopecia areata. In nucleotides, the CDR3 is TGTGCCAGCAGTTTAGAAGGGAGCTATGGCTACACCTTC. The encoded protein is CASSLEGSYGYTF.